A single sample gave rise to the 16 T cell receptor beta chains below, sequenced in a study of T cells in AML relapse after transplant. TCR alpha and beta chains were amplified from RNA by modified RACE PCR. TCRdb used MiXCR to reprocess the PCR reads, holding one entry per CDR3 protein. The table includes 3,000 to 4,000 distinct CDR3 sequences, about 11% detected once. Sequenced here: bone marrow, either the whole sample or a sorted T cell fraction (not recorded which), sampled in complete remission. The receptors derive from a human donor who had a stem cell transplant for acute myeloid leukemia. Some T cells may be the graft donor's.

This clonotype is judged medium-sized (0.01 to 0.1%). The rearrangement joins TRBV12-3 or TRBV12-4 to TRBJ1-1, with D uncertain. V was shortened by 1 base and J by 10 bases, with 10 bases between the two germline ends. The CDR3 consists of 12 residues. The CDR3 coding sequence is TGTGCCAGCAGTTTAGTGAAGAGTGGAGCTTTCTTT. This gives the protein CASSLVKSGAFF.

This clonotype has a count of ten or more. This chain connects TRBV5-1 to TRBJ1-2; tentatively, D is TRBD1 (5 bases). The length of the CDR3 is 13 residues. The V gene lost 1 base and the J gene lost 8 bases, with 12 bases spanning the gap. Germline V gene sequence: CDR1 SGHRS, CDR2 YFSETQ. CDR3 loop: CASSLSLGVGYTF. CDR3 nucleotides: TGCGCCAGCAGCTTGTCTTTAGGGGTCGGCTACACCTTC.

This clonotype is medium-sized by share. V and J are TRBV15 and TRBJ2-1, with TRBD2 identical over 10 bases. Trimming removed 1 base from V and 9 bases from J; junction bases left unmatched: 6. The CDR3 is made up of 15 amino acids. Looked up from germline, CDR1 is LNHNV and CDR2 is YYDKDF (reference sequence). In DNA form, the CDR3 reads TGTGCCACCAGCAGAGTGAGCGGGGGGGCCATTGAGCAGTTCTTC. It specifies CATSRVSGGAIEQFF.

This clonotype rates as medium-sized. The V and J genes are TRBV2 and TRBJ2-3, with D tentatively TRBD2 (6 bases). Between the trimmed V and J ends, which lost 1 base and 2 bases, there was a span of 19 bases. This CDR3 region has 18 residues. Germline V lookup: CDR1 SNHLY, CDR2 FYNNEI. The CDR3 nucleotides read TGTGCCAGCAGTGAAGGAGGCCAACTAGGAGGGGCCACAGATACGCAGTATTTT. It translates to CASSEGGQLGGATDTQYF.

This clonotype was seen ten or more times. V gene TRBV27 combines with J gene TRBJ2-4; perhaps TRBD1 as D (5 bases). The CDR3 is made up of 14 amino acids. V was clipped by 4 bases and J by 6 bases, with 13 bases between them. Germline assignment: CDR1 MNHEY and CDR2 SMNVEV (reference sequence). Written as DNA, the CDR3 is TGTGCCAGCAGTTGGAACCCGCAGGGAAACATTCAGTACTTC. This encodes CASSWNPQGNIQYF.

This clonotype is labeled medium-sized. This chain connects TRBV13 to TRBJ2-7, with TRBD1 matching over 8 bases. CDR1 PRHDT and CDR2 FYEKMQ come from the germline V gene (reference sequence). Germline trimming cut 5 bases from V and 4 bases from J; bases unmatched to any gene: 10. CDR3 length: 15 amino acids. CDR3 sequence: CASSPTGGRIYEQYF. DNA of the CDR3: TGTGCCAGCAGCCCCACAGGGGGAAGAATATACGAGCAGTACTTC.

The CDR3 DNA follows: TGTGCCAGCAGCGTGGGACAGGGGGCTGGGACCGGGGAGCTGTTTTTT. Translating gives CASSVGQGAGTGELFF. This sequence joins TRBV11-2 and TRBJ2-2; TRBD1 matches at 12 bases. V gave up 5 bases and J gave up 5 bases; unmatched junction bases: 6. The CDR3 is 16 residues long. Germline lookup yields CDR1 SGHAT and CDR2 FQNNGV.

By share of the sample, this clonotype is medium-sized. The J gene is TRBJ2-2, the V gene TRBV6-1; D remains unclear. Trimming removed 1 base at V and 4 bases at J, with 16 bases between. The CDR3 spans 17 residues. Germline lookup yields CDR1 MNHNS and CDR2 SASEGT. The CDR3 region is CASSEVTSTVLTGELFF. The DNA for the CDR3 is TGTGCCAGCAGTGAAGTTACTTCGACTGTTCTCACCGGGGAGCTGTTTTTT.

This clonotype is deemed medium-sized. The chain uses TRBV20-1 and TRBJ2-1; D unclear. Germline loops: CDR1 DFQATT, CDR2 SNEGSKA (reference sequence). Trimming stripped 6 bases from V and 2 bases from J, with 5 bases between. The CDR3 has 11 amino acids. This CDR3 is CSAPTYNEQFF. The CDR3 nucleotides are TGCAGTGCGCCGACCTACAATGAGCAGTTCTTC.

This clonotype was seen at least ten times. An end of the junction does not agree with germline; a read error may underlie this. Here the CDR3 reads CASSDREPFTGELFF. DNA for the CDR3: TGTGCTAGCAGCGACAGGGAACCATTCACCGGGGAGCTGTTTTTT. The chain is built from TRBV7-7 and TRBJ2-2; TRBD1 aligns across 7 bases. Germline CDR1 SSHAT, CDR2 FNYEAQ (reference sequence). There are 15 residues in the CDR3.

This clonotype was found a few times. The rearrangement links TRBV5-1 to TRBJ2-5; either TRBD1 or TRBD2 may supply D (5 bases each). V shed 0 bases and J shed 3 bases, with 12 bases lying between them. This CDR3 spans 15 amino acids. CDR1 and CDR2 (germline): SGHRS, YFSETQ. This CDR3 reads CASSLGGAREETQYF. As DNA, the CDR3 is TGCGCCAGCAGCTTGGGAGGGGCCCGAGAAGAGACCCAGTACTTC.

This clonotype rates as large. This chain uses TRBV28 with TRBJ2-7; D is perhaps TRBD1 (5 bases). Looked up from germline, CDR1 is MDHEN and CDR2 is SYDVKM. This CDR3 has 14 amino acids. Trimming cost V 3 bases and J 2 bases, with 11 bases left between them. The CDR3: CASSFRGAPYEQYF. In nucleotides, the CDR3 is TGTGCCAGCAGTTTTAGGGGCGCTCCCTACGAGCAGTACTTC.

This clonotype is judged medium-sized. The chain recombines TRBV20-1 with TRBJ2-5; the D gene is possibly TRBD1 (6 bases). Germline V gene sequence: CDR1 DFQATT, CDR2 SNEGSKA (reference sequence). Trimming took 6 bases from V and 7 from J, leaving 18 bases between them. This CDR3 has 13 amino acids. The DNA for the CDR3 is TGCAGTGCAACCAGTACAGGGTATGGGACCCAGTACTTC. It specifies CSATSTGYGTQYF.

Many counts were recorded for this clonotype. CDR3 region: CASSPYPSGGYNEQFF. The DNA for the CDR3 is TGTGCCAGCTCACCTTATCCTAGCGGGGGGTACAATGAGCAGTTCTTC. The chain has TRBV18 and TRBJ2-1; 11 bases fit TRBD2. V dropped 3 bases and J dropped 4; count of bases not matched to a gene: 5. The CDR3 is 16 residues long. Germline CDR1 and CDR2: KGHSH and LQKENI.

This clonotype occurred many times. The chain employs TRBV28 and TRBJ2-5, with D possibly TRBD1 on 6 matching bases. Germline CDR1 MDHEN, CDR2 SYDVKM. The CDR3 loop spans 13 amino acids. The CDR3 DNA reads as TGTGCAAGTTCGACAGGCGACCAAGAGACCCAGTACTTC. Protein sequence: CASSTGDQETQYF.

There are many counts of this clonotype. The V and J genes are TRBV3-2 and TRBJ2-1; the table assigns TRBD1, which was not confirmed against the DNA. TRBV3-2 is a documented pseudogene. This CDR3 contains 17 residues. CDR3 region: CASSQEVSDNACHEQFF. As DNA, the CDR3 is TGTGCCAGCAGCCAAGAGGTTTCGGACAACGCCTGTCATGAGCAGTTCTTC.